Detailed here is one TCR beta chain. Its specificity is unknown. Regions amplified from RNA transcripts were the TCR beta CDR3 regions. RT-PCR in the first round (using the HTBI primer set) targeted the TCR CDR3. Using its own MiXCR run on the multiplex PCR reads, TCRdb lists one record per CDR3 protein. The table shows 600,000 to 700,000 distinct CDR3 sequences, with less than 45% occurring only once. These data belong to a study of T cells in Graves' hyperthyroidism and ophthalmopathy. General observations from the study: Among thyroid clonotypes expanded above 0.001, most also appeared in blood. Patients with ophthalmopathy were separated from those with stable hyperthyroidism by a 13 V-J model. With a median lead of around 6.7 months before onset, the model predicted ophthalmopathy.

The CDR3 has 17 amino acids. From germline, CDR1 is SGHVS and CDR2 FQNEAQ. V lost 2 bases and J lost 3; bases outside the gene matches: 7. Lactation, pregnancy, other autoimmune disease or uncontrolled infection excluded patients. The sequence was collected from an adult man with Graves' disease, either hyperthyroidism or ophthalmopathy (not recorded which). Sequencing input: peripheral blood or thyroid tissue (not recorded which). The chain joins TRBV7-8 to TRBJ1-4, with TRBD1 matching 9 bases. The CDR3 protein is CASSLQDRGTANEKLFF. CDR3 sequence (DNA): TGTGCCAGCAGCTTACAAGACAGGGGGACTGCTAATGAAAAACTGTTTTTT.